Listed below are T cell receptor beta chains from one sample, sequenced in a study of CD8 T cells in Susac syndrome. Via MiXCR, TCRdb re-called the immunoSEQ multiplex PCR reads, giving one row per CDR3 protein. The table records about 440,000 distinct CDR3 sequences, more than 80% of them present only once. Sequencing was carried out using CD8+ T cells from PBMCs. The receptors here all came from a human donor with multiple sclerosis. Each CDR3 is given with its conserved first and last residue. Each record gives: V gene, D gene, clone size, J gene, CDR3 protein, CDR3 DNA. The D gene is left open where the match is weak. Not every row has a clone size; where given, it reads once, few, many or a size class.

v_call: TRBV4-1
d_call: TRBD1
clone_size: .
j_call: TRBJ1-1
cdr3_aa: CASSQGPGQGETEAFF
cdr3_nt: TGCGCCAGCAGCCAAGGCCCGGGACAGGGGGAAACTGAAGCTTTCTTT

v_call: TRBV13
d_call: .
clone_size: .
j_call: TRBJ2-4
cdr3_aa: CASSSEPADRENIQYF
cdr3_nt: TGTGCCAGCAGCTCCGAGCCCGCCGACCGCGAAAACATTCAGTACTTC

v_call: TRBV20-1
d_call: TRBD2
clone_size: .
j_call: TRBJ2-3
cdr3_aa: CSARAERGGYTDTQYF
cdr3_nt: TGCAGTGCTAGAGCGGAGCGGGGGGGTTACACAGATACGCAGTATTTT

v_call: TRBV7-9
d_call: TRBD2
clone_size: .
j_call: TRBJ2-5
cdr3_aa: CASSHQPPSGRVKQETQYF
cdr3_nt: TGTGCCAGCAGCCACCAACCCCCCAGCGGGAGAGTAAAGCAAGAGACCCAGTACTTC

v_call: TRBV4-1
d_call: .
clone_size: .
j_call: TRBJ2-7
cdr3_aa: CASSQAGALYEQYF
cdr3_nt: TGCGCCAGCAGCCAAGCAGGGGCCCTCTACGAGCAGTACTTC

v_call: TRBV10-2
d_call: TRBD2
clone_size: .
j_call: TRBJ2-7
cdr3_aa: CASSDGTSGYEQYF
cdr3_nt: TGCGCCAGCAGTGATGGGACTAGCGGTTACGAGCAGTACTTC

v_call: TRBV25-1
d_call: .
clone_size: .
j_call: TRBJ2-5
cdr3_aa: CATFRGETQYF
cdr3_nt: TGTGCCACCTTTCGGGGAGAGACCCAGTACTTC

v_call: TRBV6-5
d_call: .
clone_size: .
j_call: TRBJ1-5
cdr3_aa: CATGPGYSNQPQHF
cdr3_nt: TGTGCCACTGGGCCAGGCTACAGCAATCAGCCCCAGCATTTT

v_call: TRBV6-4
d_call: TRBD1
clone_size: .
j_call: TRBJ1-1
cdr3_aa: CASRGQGATEAFF
cdr3_nt: TGTGCCAGCAGGGGACAGGGGGCCACTGAAGCTTTCTTT

v_call: TRBV7-9
d_call: .
clone_size: .
j_call: TRBJ1-3
cdr3_aa: CASSLVEGDTIYF
cdr3_nt: TGTGCCAGCAGCTTAGTCGAAGGCGACACCATATATTTT

v_call: TRBV2
d_call: .
clone_size: .
j_call: TRBJ1-5
cdr3_aa: CASEGGGNQPQHF
cdr3_nt: TGTGCCAGCGAGGGGGGAGGCAATCAGCCCCAGCATTTT

v_call: TRBV7-6
d_call: .
clone_size: few
j_call: TRBJ2-1
cdr3_aa: CASSLAGQFYNEQFF
cdr3_nt: TGTGCCAGCAGCTTAGCGGGGCAATTCTACAATGAGCAGTTCTTC

v_call: TRBV9
d_call: .
clone_size: .
j_call: TRBJ1-2
cdr3_aa: CASSVGDTNYGYTF
cdr3_nt: TGTGCCAGCAGCGTAGGGGACACTAACTATGGCTACACCTTC

v_call: TRBV14
d_call: .
clone_size: .
j_call: TRBJ2-3
cdr3_aa: CASSQDVAGPAIADTQYF
cdr3_nt: TGTGCCAGCAGCCAAGATGTTGCGGGGCCTGCAATCGCAGATACGCAGTATTTT

v_call: TRBV25-1
d_call: .
clone_size: .
j_call: TRBJ2-7
cdr3_aa: CASSEFLGPNSYEQYF
cdr3_nt: TGTGCCAGCAGTGAATTCCTAGGCCCAAACTCCTACGAGCAGTACTTC

v_call: TRBV3-1
d_call: TRBD1
clone_size: .
j_call: TRBJ1-5
cdr3_aa: CATSDRARDQPQHF
cdr3_nt: TGTGCCACCAGTGACAGGGCAAGGGATCAGCCCCAGCATTTT

v_call: TRBV6-1
d_call: .
clone_size: .
j_call: TRBJ1-1
cdr3_aa: CASYRYGFRPQGWSTEAFF
cdr3_nt: TGTGCCAGCTACCGGTATGGTTTTAGGCCACAGGGATGGTCCACTGAAGCTTTCTTT

v_call: TRBV19
d_call: TRBD2
clone_size: .
j_call: TRBJ2-1
cdr3_aa: CASSTGLAGAWEQFF
cdr3_nt: TGTGCCAGTAGTACCGGACTAGCGGGAGCGTGGGAGCAGTTCTTC

v_call: TRBV13
d_call: TRBD2
clone_size: once
j_call: TRBJ2-3
cdr3_aa: CASSVWTSGRTDTQYF
cdr3_nt: TGTGCCAGCAGCGTTTGGACTAGCGGGCGGACAGATACGCAGTATTTT

v_call: TRBV7-9
d_call: TRBD1
clone_size: .
j_call: TRBJ2-7
cdr3_aa: CASSPRAVGQSYEQYF
cdr3_nt: TGTGCCAGCAGCCCCCGGGCCGTGGGACAGAGCTACGAGCAGTACTTC

v_call: TRBV2
d_call: TRBD2
clone_size: .
j_call: TRBJ2-3
cdr3_aa: CASSGLAGDTDTQYF
cdr3_nt: TGTGCCAGCAGCGGACTAGCGGGGGACACAGATACGCAGTATTTT